The present T cell receptor beta chain was sequenced within a study of blood T cell repertoires in COVID-19. Whole-study context: PBMCs, B-cell-depleted T cells, or T cells were the source of the cDNA or gDNA that made up the material.

In the authors' methods: The authors estimated nucleated cell counts from reference gene primer amplification. TCRdb's table, derived via immunoSEQ multiplex PCR, lists solely in-frame clones and lacks some. The V and J calls and clone size come from that table; D and trimming were worked out from the DNA. The sample has 140,000 to 150,000 clones; around 81% are singletons. The sequence was obtained from a human donor with acute or convalescent COVID-19. The donor label of this sample is uncertain. Sample: peripheral blood.

This CDR3 reads CASSIFYGTGELFF. As DNA, the CDR3 is TGTGCCAGTAGTATTTTCTACGGCACCGGGGAGCTGTTTTTT. This rearrangement joins TRBV19 to TRBJ2-2; D unresolved. The V gene's germline CDR1 is LNHDA and CDR2 SQIVND (reference sequence). There are 14 residues in the CDR3. V shed 3 bases and J shed 4 bases, with 9 bases lying between them.